The 32 T cell receptor beta chains below all came from one sample that was sequenced in a study of shared clonotypes between healthy human individuals. Repertoires were generated with immunoSEQ multiplex PCR, while TCRdb's copy carries only in-frame clones and drops some. The sample yields hundreds of thousands of clones, around 74% seen once. Sequenced input: memory CD4+ T cells sorted from blood. Subset given: CD45RA-negative fraction. These receptors originate from a woman in her twenties or thirties in good health.

V is TRBV6-1 and J is TRBJ1-1; tentatively, D is TRBD1 (5 bases). The CDR3 runs 12 residues. In germline, CDR1 is MNHNS, CDR2 SASEGT. The germline V and J ends were trimmed by 2 bases and 9 bases, with 10 bases remaining between them. CDR3 nucleotides: TGTGCCAGCAGTGAAAGGGGCTATCAAGCTTTCTTT. This codes for CASSERGYQAFF.

V is TRBV7-9 and J is TRBJ1-1, with D possibly being TRBD1 (6 bases). CDR3 size: 16 residues. V lost 3 bases to trimming and J lost 10 bases, with 24 bases between them. Germline V gene lookup returns CDR1 SEHNR and CDR2 FQNEAQ (reference sequence). The CDR3 region is CASSFLSLRGRPVAFF. As DNA, the CDR3 is TGTGCCAGCAGCTTTCTTTCTCTCAGGGGACGCCCGGTAGCTTTCTTT.

The rearrangement uses TRBV13 and TRBJ2-7; weak D call: TRBD1 (6 bases). The CDR3 length is 15 residues. Germline values: CDR1 PRHDT, CDR2 FYEKMQ (reference sequence). V lost 4 bases to trimming and J lost 2 bases, with 15 bases between them. The CDR3 DNA reads TGTGCCAGCAGCTCGCAGGGGTACCATACCTACGAGCAGTACTTC. Protein: CASSSQGYHTYEQYF.

A single count supports this clone. The same CDR3 arises from other DNA sequences in this sample as well. V usage is TRBV19 and J usage is TRBJ2-3, with 9 bases identical to TRBD2. Per the germline V gene, CDR1 is LNHDA and CDR2 is SQIVND (reference sequence). This CDR3 is built from 15 residues. V was clipped by 5 bases and J by 1 base; unmatched bases: 4. This CDR3 reads CASSGLAGRTDTQYF. The CDR3 nucleotides read TGTGCCAGTAGTGGGCTAGCGGGACGCACAGATACGCAGTATTTT. The entire variable domain, with the rest obtained from reference TRBV19 and TRBJ2-3, is as follows: DGGITQSPKYLFRKEGQNVTLSCEQNLNHDAMYWYRQDPGQGLRLIYYSQIVNDFQKGDIAEGYSVSREKKESFPLTVTSAQKNPTAFYLCASSGLAGRTDTQYFGPGTRLTVL.

This clone has only a few counts. This CDR3 is also generated by other DNA sequences in the sample. The chain employs TRBV5-1 and TRBJ2-2; 7 bases line up with TRBD1. Germline V gives CDR1 SGHRS, CDR2 YFSETQ. The J segment lost 6 bases and the V segment lost 4 bases, leaving 9 bases of the junction unmatched. This CDR3 contains 15 residues. CDR3: CASSPGDRDAGELFF. The CDR3 DNA is TGCGCCAGCAGCCCCGGTGACAGGGATGCCGGGGAGCTGTTTTTT.

CDR3 sequence: CASSPSGREMQFF. CDR3 nucleotides: TGTGCCAGCAGTCCTAGCGGGAGGGAAATGCAGTTCTTC. The genes are TRBV6-1 and TRBJ2-1; TRBD2 agrees at 12 bases. V lost 5 bases, J lost 12 bases, and 5 bases stayed unmatched. The CDR3 consists of 13 residues. In germline, CDR1 is MNHNS, CDR2 SASEGT.

The CDR3 DNA follows: TGTGCCAGCAGCTTGGCCGGGGGCAGCAAACATGGAAACACCATATATTTT. As protein: CASSLAGGSKHGNTIYF. The J gene is TRBJ1-3, the V gene TRBV11-2; maybe TRBD1 (6 bases). V lost 3 bases, J lost 3 bases, and 18 bases lay in between. This CDR3 is 17 amino acids long. The germline CDR1 and CDR2 sequences are SGHAT and FQNNGV. The entire variable domain, with the rest obtained from reference TRBV11-2 and TRBJ1-3, is as follows: EAGVAQSPRYKIIEKRQSVAFWCNPISGHATLYWYQQILGQGPKLLIQFQNNGVVDDSQLPKDRFSAERLKGVDSTLKIQPAKLEDSAVYLCASSLAGGSKHGNTIYFGEGSWLTVV.

The chain combines TRBV5-5 with TRBJ2-6, with 8 bases lining up with TRBD1. From germline, CDR1 is SGHKS and CDR2 YYEKEE (reference sequence). The trim removed 0 bases at V and 1 base at J, leaving 6 bases unmatched. The CDR3 length is 18 residues. The CDR3 sequence: CASSLVGTGTSGANVLTF. DNA for the CDR3: TGTGCCAGCAGCTTGGTAGGGACAGGAACATCTGGGGCCAACGTCCTGACTTTC.

The chain uses TRBV4-1 and TRBJ1-1, with 9 bases fitting TRBD1. Germline V gene data show CDR1 as MGHRA and CDR2 as YSYEKL. The CDR3 has 16 residues. The J segment lost 1 base and the V segment lost 1 base, leaving 4 bases of the junction unmatched. CDR3 protein: CASSQVNRGQNTEAFF. In DNA form, the CDR3 reads TGCGCCAGCAGCCAAGTGAACAGGGGGCAGAACACTGAAGCTTTCTTT.

In DNA form, the CDR3 reads TGTGCCAGCAGCTTAGGGAGGAGTCAGGGCCTGAATGAGCAGTTCTTC. It encodes CASSLGRSQGLNEQFF. The chain recombines TRBV11-2 with TRBJ2-1, with D perhaps given as TRBD1 or TRBD2 (5 bases each). The germline gives CDR1 SGHAT, CDR2 FQNNGV. The V and J ends lost 1 base and 7 bases respectively, with 17 bases between them. This CDR3 is built from 16 residues.

V and J are TRBV27 and TRBJ2-7; D is undetermined. Trimming took 3 bases from V and 6 from J, leaving 12 bases between them. CDR1 and CDR2 from the germline V gene are MNHEY and SMNVEV (reference sequence). This CDR3 has 13 residues. CDR3 coding DNA: TGTGCCAGCAGTTTGATGGCCCATCTCGAGCAGTACTTC. Its protein is CASSLMAHLEQYF.

This sequence joins TRBV5-1 and TRBJ1-1, with TRBD1 identical over 8 bases. The CDR3 is 14 residues long. V was pared by 4 bases and J by 0 bases, with 2 bases of the junction left unmatched. CDR1 and CDR2 (germline): SGHRS, YFSETQ. CDR3 protein: CASSVTGVNTEAFF. The DNA for the CDR3 is TGCGCCAGCAGCGTGACAGGGGTGAACACTGAAGCTTTCTTT.

The V call is TRBV5-1, the J call TRBJ1-2; TRBD1 is a possible D gene (5 bases). The germline V gene encodes CDR1 SGHRS and CDR2 YFSETQ. CDR3 length: 14 residues. The V end lost 0 bases, the J end lost 4 bases, and 10 bases lay between the germline ends. This CDR3 is CASSLGGRSYGYTF. Written as DNA, the CDR3 is TGCGCCAGCAGCTTGGGGGGACGTTCCTATGGCTACACCTTC.

This clone was detected a few times. The V call is TRBV6-6, the J call TRBJ2-1; TRBD2 matches at 9 bases. The CDR3 runs to 16 residues. Germline V gene sequence: CDR1 MNHNY, CDR2 SVGAGI (reference sequence). J gave up 1 base and V 2 bases, and 3 bases lay outside the gene matches. The CDR3 spells CASSYTTSGSYNEQFF. CDR3 nucleotide sequence: TGTGCCAGCAGTTACACCACTAGCGGGTCCTACAATGAGCAGTTCTTC.

This chain connects TRBV19 to TRBJ2-1; either TRBD1 or TRBD2 may supply D (7 bases each). Trimming removed 6 bases from V and 3 bases from J, with 15 bases in between. The germline gives CDR1 LNHDA, CDR2 SQIVND (reference sequence). The CDR3 extends over 15 amino acids. The CDR3 sequence is CASRIRGGNYNEQFF. In DNA, the CDR3 is TGTGCCAGTAGGATCAGGGGGGGTAACTACAATGAGCAGTTCTTC.

V gene TRBV5-1 combines with J gene TRBJ2-5; D possibly corresponds to TRBD2 (5 bases). The CDR3 covers 16 residues. V lost 5 bases, J lost 5 bases, and 22 bases lay in between. The germline V gene has CDR1 SGHRS and CDR2 YFSETQ. The CDR3 is CASSLGSLLGYETQYF. The CDR3 DNA follows: TGCGCCAGCAGTCTTGGGAGCCTTTTGGGGTACGAGACCCAGTACTTC.

The chain combines TRBV29-1 with TRBJ2-5, with TRBD1 as a possible D gene (6 bases). Per germline, CDR1 SQVTM and CDR2 ANQGSEA. V lost 7 bases and J 4 bases, leaving 13 bases between the germline ends. There are 12 residues in the CDR3. CDR3 DNA: TGCAGCGGGTGGGGGCGGACAGAGACCCAGTACTTC. Its protein is CSGWGRTETQYF.

This clone was counted once. The rearrangement joins TRBV4-1 to TRBJ2-7, with D perhaps assigned TRBD1 or TRBD2 (6 bases each). V dropped 4 bases and J dropped 3 bases, with 16 bases sitting between them. The CDR3 has 15 amino acids. Germline assignment: CDR1 MGHRA and CDR2 YSYEKL. CDR3 protein: CASSLGGRGGYEQYF. CDR3 DNA: TGCGCCAGCAGCCTAGGGGGTAGGGGAGGCTACGAGCAGTACTTC.

V and J are TRBV5-1 and TRBJ1-1; D might be TRBD1 (6 bases). There are 15 residues in the CDR3. From germline, CDR1 is SGHRS and CDR2 YFSETQ. V gave up 0 bases and J gave up 4 bases, with 13 bases separating them. CDR3 region: CASSLVSGGGTEAFF. As DNA, the CDR3 is TGCGCCAGCAGCTTGGTATCTGGGGGCGGCACTGAAGCTTTCTTT.

The V gene is TRBV29-1, the J gene TRBJ2-4; 15 bases fit TRBD2. V gave up 0 bases and J gave up 6 bases; unmatched junction bases: 0. CDR1 is SQVTM and CDR2 is ANQGSEA in the germline V gene. The CDR3 length is 15 residues. The CDR3 bases are TGCAGCGTTGAAGAGGGACTAGCGGGAGGAAACATTCAGTACTTC. Its protein is CSVEEGLAGGNIQYF.

The chain combines TRBV6-1 with TRBJ2-1, with 14 bases that match TRBD2. Germline V gene lookup returns CDR1 MNHNS and CDR2 SASEGT. V shed 5 bases and J 1 base; nucleotides not matched to a gene: 10. This CDR3 spans 19 amino acids. The CDR3 nucleotides read TGTGCCAGCAGTAAAGGACTAGCGGGAGGCGGCGGATCCTACAATGAGCAGTTCTTC. Translation gives CASSKGLAGGGGSYNEQFF.

The chain employs TRBV28 and TRBJ1-1; the D is unclear. Germline V CDR1 and CDR2: MDHEN, SYDVKM. This CDR3 contains 15 residues. V was clipped by 8 bases and J by 3 bases, with 19 bases between them. The CDR3 reads CASRSAGSGDTEAFF. CDR3 sequence (DNA): TGTGCCAGCCGCAGCGCGGGCAGTGGGGACACTGAAGCTTTCTTT.

J is TRBJ2-7 and V is TRBV19; D may be TRBD1 (6 bases). The germline V gene encodes CDR1 LNHDA and CDR2 SQIVND (reference sequence). The CDR3 has 15 amino acids. V was trimmed by 3 bases and J by 4 bases, leaving 16 bases between them. CDR3 sequence reads: CASSIGAGANYEQYF. For the CDR3, the DNA is TGTGCCAGTAGTATTGGTGCAGGGGCCAATTACGAGCAGTACTTC. The full variable domain, with the rest looked up from reference TRBV19 and TRBJ2-7, is DGGITQSPKYLFRKEGQNVTLSCEQNLNHDAMYWYRQDPGQGLRLIYYSQIVNDFQKGDIAEGYSVSREKKESFPLTVTSAQKNPTAFYLCASSIGAGANYEQYFGPGTRLTVT.

V and J are TRBV5-6 and TRBJ2-4, with D tentatively TRBD1 or TRBD2 (5 bases each). The CDR3 is 15 amino acids. Germline CDR1 SGHDT, CDR2 YYEEEE. The germline V and J ends were trimmed by 3 bases and 7 bases, with 17 bases remaining between them. For the CDR3, the DNA is TGTGCCAGCAGCTCGGGACCCTCAGGGTTGAACATTCAGTACTTC. Translated: CASSSGPSGLNIQYF.

The chain combines TRBV7-2 with TRBJ2-7, with 9 bases fitting TRBD2. The CDR3 is made up of 16 amino acids. V lost 5 bases to trimming and J lost 3 bases; unmatched junction nucleotides: 11. CDR1 SGHTA and CDR2 FQGNSA come from the germline V gene. DNA for the CDR3: TGTGCCAGCAGCGCCACCCGGACTAGCGCCAACTACGAGCAGTACTTC. This sequence encodes CASSATRTSANYEQYF.

This chain joins TRBV7-9 and TRBJ2-7; maybe TRBD1 (6 bases). V dropped 7 bases and J dropped 3 bases, with 16 bases sitting between them. Per germline, CDR1 SEHNR and CDR2 FQNEAQ (reference sequence). The CDR3 has 14 residues. The CDR3 region is CASTAGTKGYEQYF. The CDR3 DNA reads as TGTGCCAGCACTGCTGGGACAAAGGGCTACGAGCAGTACTTC.

CDR3 DNA sequence: TGTGCCAGCAGTTCACAGGGGTTTGAAGCTTTCTTT. Protein: CASSSQGFEAFF. The rearrangement links TRBV6-6 to TRBJ1-1, with TRBD1 identical over 7 bases. Germline-derived CDR1 and CDR2 are MNHNY and SVGAGI (reference sequence). The V and J ends lost 4 bases and 7 bases, in that order; junction bases with no gene match: 3. This CDR3 comprises 12 residues.

The V and J genes are TRBV30 and TRBJ2-1, with D possibly being TRBD2 (5 bases). The CDR3 loop spans 14 amino acids. Germline values: CDR1 GTSNPN, CDR2 SVGIG (reference sequence). V lost 4 bases and J 0 bases, leaving 10 bases between the germline ends. CDR3 sequence reads: CAWKRTSSYNEQFF. CDR3 DNA: TGTGCCTGGAAGCGAACTAGCTCCTACAATGAGCAGTTCTTC.

The chain is built from TRBV19 and TRBJ2-3, with D maybe TRBD1 (7 bases). Trimming shortened V by 2 bases and J by 5 bases, and 11 bases separated the two germline ends. Germline CDR1 and CDR2: LNHDA and SQIVND (reference sequence). The CDR3 has 14 residues. DNA of the CDR3: TGTGCCAGTAGTATATCGCAGGGGGGAGATACGCAGTATTTT. Translating it yields CASSISQGGDTQYF. The full variable domain, its missing parts supplied by reference TRBV19 and TRBJ2-3, is DGGITQSPKYLFRKEGQNVTLSCEQNLNHDAMYWYRQDPGQGLRLIYYSQIVNDFQKGDIAEGYSVSREKKESFPLTVTSAQKNPTAFYLCASSISQGGDTQYFGPGTRLTVL.

Worth noting for this clone: A much larger clone lies one base from this, so it may be a read error. The same CDR3 is also encoded by other DNA sequences in this sample. The chain combines TRBV5-1 with TRBJ2-1; 8 bases match TRBD1. CDR3 length: 15 residues. Germline V lookup: CDR1 SGHRS, CDR2 YFSETQ. J lost 4 bases, V lost 4 bases, and 7 bases had no gene match. As DNA, the CDR3 is TGCGCCAGCAGCCTGGACAGGGTGGATTACAATGAGCAGTTCTTC. Amino acid sequence: CASSLDRVDYNEQFF.

The CDR3 is CASSPPRKELATSGANVLTF. In DNA form, the CDR3 reads TGTGCCAGCTCACCACCGCGTAAGGAACTAGCGACCTCTGGGGCCAACGTCCTGACTTTC. J is TRBJ2-6 and V is TRBV18, with 7 bases aligning to TRBD2. V was clipped by 0 bases and J by 0 bases; unmatched bases: 11. Germline V lookup: CDR1 KGHSH, CDR2 LQKENI. This CDR3 region has 20 residues.

The chain recombines TRBV28 with TRBJ1-1; tentative D call: TRBD1 (5 bases). The germline V and J ends were trimmed by 5 bases and 4 bases, with 14 bases remaining between them. CDR1 MDHEN and CDR2 SYDVKM come from the germline V gene. The CDR3 has 14 residues. In DNA form, the CDR3 reads TGTGCCAGCAGTCCCGGGGCGCAGATCACTGAAGCTTTCTTT. This codes for CASSPGAQITEAFF.